This T cell receptor (beta chain) was documented in a study of blood T cell repertoires in COVID-19 (dated by TCRdb to 2019 to 2021). Regarding the complete study: Samples covering the acute and convalescent phases of COVID-19 were provided by collaborators in the United States, Italy and Spain. The material from the prospective study consisted of cDNA or gDNA derived from T cells, B-cell-depleted T cells, or PBMCs. Deeply sampled blood TCRbeta repertoires from subjects exposed to, actively infected with, or recovered from COVID-19 were included in the dataset. The repertoires were released in a freely available public database meant as a resource for research on the immune response to SARS-CoV-2. Samples were obtained from the ongoing ImmuneRACE study (first 160 participants) and from some 1,300 subjects provided by 6 global collaborators. A de-identified subject ID, COVID-19 status, age in years and sex were almost always included in the sample metadata. Where HLA class I and class II types were available, the types were taken from metadata supplied by the sample provider, not from assay-based typing. Here is what the overall study found, with its caveats: The quantity of clinical and demographic metadata differed by source and by participant and was supplied without curation.

This clone has just a few counts. Its specific antigen is unknown. One base away there is no much larger clone; base qualities are not given. The germline V and J ends show losses of 0 bases and 3 bases respectively, and no gene match explains 11 bases of the junction. The cysteine opens and the phenylalanine closes a CDR3 of 19 amino acids. Only the CDR3 portion is preserved as DNA: 57 bases, with reading frame beginning at the first base. The germline V gene provides CDR1 ENHRY and CDR2 SYGVKD. The collaborating institutions used their own protocols to collect whole blood in K2EDTA tubes. Collaborator samples were shipped for TCRbeta analysis as frozen whole blood, isolated PBMCs, or DNA extracted from either sample type. TCRbeta CDR3 regions were amplified from genomic DNA using the immunoSEQ Assay, a bias-controlled multiplex PCR. Per the authors' processing: The number of nucleated cells in each sample was estimated by amplification of reference gene primers within the assay. Sequence reads were collapsed and filtered to measure the absolute abundance of every unique TCRbeta CDR3 rearrangement. For each sample, productive Simpson clonality was calculated as the square root of Simpson's diversity index over productive rearrangements. What TCRdb holds here is the immuneACCESS table cut down to in-frame rearrangements. Part of the clones is not present; checked against another copy, under half of the missing clones reflect an unresolved V gene, and the others are unexplained. From that table come the V and J calls and clone size; the DNA was used to work out D and trimming. The sample profile shows more than 95,000 clones; around 82% of them were found once. More than 4.5% of the sample belongs to the ten largest clones.

Material: peripheral blood. This chain is built from TRBV10-3 and TRBJ2-1, with 10 central nucleotides matching TRBD2. This sequence originates from a man aged 60-69 years with acute or convalescent COVID-19. The CDR3 reads CAISESFGGAGGVYNEQFF. DNA sequence: TGTGCCATCAGTGAGTCTTTTGGGGGAGCGGGAGGGGTCTACAATGAGCAGTTCTTC.